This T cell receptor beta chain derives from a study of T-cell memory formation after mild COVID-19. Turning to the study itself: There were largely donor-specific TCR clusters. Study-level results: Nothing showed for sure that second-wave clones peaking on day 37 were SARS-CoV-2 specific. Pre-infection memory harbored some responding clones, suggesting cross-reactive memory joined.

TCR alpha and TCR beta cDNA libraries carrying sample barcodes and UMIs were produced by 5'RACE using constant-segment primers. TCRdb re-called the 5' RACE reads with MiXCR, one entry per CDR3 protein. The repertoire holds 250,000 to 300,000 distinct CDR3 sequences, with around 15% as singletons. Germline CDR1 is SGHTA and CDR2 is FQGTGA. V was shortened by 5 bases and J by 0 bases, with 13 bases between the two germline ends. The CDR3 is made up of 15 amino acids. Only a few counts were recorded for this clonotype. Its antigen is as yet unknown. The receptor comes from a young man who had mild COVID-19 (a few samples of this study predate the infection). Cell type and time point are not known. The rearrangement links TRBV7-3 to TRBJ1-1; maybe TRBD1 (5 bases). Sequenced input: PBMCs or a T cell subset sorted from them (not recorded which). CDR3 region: CASSVQTVMNTEAFF. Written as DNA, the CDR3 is TGTGCCAGCAGCGTCCAGACAGTCATGAACACTGAAGCTTTCTTT.